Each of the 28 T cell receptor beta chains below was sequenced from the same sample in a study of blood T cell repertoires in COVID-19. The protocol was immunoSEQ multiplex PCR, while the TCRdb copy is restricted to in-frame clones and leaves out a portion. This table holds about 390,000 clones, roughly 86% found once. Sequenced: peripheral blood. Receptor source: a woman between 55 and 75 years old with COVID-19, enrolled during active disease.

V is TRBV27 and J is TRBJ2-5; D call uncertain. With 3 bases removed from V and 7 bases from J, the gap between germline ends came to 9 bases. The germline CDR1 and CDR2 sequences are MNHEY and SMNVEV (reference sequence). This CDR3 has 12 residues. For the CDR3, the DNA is TGTGCCAGCAGTTTTGGAGCCGGGACCCAGTACTTC. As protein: CASSFGAGTQYF.

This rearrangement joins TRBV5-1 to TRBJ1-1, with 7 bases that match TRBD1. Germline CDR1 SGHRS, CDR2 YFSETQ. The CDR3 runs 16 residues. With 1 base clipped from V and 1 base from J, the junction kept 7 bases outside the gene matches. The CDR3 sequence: CASSLLTGAKNTEAFF. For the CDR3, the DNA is TGCGCCAGCAGCTTGTTAACAGGGGCTAAGAACACTGAAGCTTTCTTT.

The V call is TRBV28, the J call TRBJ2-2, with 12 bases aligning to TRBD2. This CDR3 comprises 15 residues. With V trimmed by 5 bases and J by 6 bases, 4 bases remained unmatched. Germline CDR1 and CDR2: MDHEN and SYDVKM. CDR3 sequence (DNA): TGTGCCAGCAGTCTAGCGGGGGGGCTTCCCGGGGAGCTGTTTTTT. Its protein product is CASSLAGGLPGELFF.

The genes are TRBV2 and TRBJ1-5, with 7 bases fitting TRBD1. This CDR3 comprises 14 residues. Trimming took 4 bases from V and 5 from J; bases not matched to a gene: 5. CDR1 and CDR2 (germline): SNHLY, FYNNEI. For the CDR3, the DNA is TGTGCCAGCAGTGTTGGAGGGGGCGATCAGCCCCAGCATTTT. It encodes CASSVGGGDQPQHF.

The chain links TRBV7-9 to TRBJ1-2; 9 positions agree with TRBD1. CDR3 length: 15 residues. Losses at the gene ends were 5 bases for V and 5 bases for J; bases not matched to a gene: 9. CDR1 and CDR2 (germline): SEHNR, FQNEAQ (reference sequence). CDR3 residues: CASSRTGEEGYGYTF. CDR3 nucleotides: TGTGCCAGCAGCCGGACAGGGGAAGAAGGGTATGGCTACACCTTC.

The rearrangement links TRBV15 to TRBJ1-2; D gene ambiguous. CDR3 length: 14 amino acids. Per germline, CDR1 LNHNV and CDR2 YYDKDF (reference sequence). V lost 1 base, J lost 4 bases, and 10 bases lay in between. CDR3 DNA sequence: TGTGCCACCAGCAGAGTAGAGGGCAGCTATGGCTACACCTTC. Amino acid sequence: CATSRVEGSYGYTF. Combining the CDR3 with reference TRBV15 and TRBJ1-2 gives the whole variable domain DAMVIQNPRYQVTQFGKPVTLSCSQTLNHNVMYWYQQKSSQAPKLLFHYYDKDFNNEADTPDNFQSRRPNTSFCFLDIRSPGLGDTAMYLCATSRVEGSYGYTFGSGTRLTVV.

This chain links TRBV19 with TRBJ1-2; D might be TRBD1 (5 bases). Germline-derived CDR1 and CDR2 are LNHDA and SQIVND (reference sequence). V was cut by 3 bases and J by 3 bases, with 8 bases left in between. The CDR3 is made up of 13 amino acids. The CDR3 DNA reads TGTGCCAGTAGTATCGACAGCTACTATGGCTACACCTTC. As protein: CASSIDSYYGYTF.

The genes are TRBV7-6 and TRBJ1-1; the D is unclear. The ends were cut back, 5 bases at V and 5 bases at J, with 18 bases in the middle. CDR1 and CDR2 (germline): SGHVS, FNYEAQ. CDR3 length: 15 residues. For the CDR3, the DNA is TGTGCCAGCAGCCGTAATGAGGGTAAGGTAACTGAAGCTTTCTTT. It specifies CASSRNEGKVTEAFF. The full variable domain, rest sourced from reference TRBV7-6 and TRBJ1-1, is GAGVSQSPRYKVTKRGQDVALRCDPISGHVSLYWYRQALGQGPEFLTYFNYEAQQDKSGLPNDRFSAERPEGSISTLTIQRTEQRDSAMYRCASSRNEGKVTEAFFGQGTRLTVV.

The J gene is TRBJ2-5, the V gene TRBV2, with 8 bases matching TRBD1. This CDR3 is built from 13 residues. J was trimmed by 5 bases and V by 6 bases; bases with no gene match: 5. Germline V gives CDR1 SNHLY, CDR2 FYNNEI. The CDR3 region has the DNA TGTGCCAGCAGGCGACAGGGGAAGGAGACCCAGTACTTC. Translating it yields CASRRQGKETQYF. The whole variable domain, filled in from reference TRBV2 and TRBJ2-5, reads EPEVTQTPSHQVTQMGQEVILRCVPISNHLYFYWYRQILGQKVEFLVSFYNNEISEKSEIFDDQFSVERPDGSNFTLKIRSTKLEDSAMYFCASRRQGKETQYFGPGTRLLVL.

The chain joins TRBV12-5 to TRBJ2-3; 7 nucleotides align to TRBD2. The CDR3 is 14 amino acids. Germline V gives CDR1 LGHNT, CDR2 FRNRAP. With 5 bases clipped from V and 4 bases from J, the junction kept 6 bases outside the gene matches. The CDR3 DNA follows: TGTGCTAGTGGTGCACCGGGGAGGGCAGATACGCAGTATTTT. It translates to CASGAPGRADTQYF.

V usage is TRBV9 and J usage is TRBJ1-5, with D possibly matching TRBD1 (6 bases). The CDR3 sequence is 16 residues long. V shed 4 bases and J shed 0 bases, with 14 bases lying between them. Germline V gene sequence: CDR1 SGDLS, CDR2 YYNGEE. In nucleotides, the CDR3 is TGTGCCAGCAGCCCCGGACAGATTCTTAGCAATCAGCCCCAGCATTTT. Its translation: CASSPGQILSNQPQHF. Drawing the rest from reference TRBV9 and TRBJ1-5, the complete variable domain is DSGVTQTPKHLITATGQRVTLRCSPRSGDLSVYWYQQSLDQGLQFLIQYYNGEERAKGNILERFSAQQFPDLHSELNLSSLELGDSALYFCASSPGQILSNQPQHFGDGTRLSIL.

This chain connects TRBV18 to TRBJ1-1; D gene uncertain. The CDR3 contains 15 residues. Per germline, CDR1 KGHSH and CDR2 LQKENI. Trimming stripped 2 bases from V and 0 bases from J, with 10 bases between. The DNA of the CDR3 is TGTGCCAGCTCACCATGGGGAGAACTGAACACTGAAGCTTTCTTT. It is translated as CASSPWGELNTEAFF.

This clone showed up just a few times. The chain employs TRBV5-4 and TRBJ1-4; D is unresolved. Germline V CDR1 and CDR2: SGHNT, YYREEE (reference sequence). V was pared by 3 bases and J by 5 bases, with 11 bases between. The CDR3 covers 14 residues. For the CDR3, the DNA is TGTGCCAGCAGCTACGGAGCTCTCAATGAAAAACTGTTTTTT. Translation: CASSYGALNEKLFF. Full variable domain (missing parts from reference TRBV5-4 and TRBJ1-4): ETGVTQSPTHLIKTRGQQVTLRCSSQSGHNTVSWYQQALGQGPQFIFQYYREEENGRGNFPPRFSGLQFPNYSSELNVNALELDDSALYLCASSYGALNEKLFFGSGTQLSVL.

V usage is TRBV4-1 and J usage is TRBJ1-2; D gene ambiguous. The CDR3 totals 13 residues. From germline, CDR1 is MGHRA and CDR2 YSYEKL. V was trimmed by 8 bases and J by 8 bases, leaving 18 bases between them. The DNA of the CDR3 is TGCGCCAGCTTGGAGGCACCGGAGAGGGGCTACACCTTC. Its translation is CASLEAPERGYTF.

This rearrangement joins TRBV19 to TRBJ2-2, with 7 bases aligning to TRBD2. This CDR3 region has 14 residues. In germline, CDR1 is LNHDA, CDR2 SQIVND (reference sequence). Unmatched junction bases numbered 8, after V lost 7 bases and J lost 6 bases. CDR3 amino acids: CASTGLDRAGELFF. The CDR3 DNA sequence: TGTGCCAGTACCGGACTAGATAGGGCCGGGGAGCTGTTTTTT.

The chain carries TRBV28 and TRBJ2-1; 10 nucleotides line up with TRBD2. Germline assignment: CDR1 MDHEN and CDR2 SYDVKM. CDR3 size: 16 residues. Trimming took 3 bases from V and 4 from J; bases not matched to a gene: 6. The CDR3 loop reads CASSFYSGGSYNEQFF. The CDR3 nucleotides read TGTGCCAGCAGTTTTTATAGCGGGGGGTCGTACAATGAGCAGTTCTTC.

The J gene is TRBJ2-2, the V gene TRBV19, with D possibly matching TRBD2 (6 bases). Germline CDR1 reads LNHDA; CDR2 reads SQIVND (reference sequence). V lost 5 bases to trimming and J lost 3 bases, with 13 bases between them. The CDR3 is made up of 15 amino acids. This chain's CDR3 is CASSAPGDYTGELFF. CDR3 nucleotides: TGTGCCAGTAGTGCCCCGGGGGACTACACCGGGGAGCTGTTTTTT.

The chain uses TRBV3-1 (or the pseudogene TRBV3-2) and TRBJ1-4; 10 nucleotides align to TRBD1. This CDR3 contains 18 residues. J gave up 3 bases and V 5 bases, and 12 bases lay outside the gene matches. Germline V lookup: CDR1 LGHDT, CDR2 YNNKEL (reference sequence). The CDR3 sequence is CASSETGTGAGANEKLFF. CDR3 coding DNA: TGTGCCAGCAGCGAAACCGGGACAGGGGCCGGAGCTAATGAAAAACTGTTTTTT.

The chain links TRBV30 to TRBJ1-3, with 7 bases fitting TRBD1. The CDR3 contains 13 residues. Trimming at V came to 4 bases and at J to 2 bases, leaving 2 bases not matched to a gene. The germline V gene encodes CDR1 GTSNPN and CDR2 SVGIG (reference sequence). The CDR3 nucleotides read TGTGCCTGGAACAGGGGAGCTGGAAACACCATATATTTT. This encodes CAWNRGAGNTIYF.

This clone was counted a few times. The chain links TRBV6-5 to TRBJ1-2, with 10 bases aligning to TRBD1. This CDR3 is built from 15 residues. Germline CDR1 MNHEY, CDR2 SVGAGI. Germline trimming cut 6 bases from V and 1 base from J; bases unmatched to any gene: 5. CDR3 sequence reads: CASRPGTGDNYGYTF. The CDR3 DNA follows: TGTGCCAGCAGACCCGGGACAGGGGATAACTATGGCTACACCTTC.

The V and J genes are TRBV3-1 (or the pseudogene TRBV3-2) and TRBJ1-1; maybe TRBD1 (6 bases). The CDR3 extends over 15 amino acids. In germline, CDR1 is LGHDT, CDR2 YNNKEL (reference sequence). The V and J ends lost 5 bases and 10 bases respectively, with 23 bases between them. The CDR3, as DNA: TGTGCCAGCAGCGGGCGTGGGGGGCTCGGGAGGGGAGCTTTCTTT. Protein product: CASSGRGGLGRGAFF.

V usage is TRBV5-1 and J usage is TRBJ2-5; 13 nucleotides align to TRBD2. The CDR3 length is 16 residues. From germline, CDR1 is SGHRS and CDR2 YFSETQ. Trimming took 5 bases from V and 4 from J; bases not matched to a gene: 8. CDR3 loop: CASRGTSGGAGETQYF. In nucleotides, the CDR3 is TGCGCCAGCAGAGGTACTAGCGGGGGGGCTGGAGAGACCCAGTACTTC. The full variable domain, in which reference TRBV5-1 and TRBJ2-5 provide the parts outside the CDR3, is KAGVTQTPRYLIKTRGQQVTLSCSPISGHRSVSWYQQTPGQGLQFLFEYFSETQRNKGNFPGRFSGRQFSNSRSEMNVSTLELGDSALYLCASRGTSGGAGETQYFGPGTRLLVL.

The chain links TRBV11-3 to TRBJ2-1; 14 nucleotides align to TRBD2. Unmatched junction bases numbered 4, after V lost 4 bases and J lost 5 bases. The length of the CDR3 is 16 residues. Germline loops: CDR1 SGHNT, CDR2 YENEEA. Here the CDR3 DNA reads TGTGCCAGCAGCTCGGGACTAGCGGGGGTGAACAATGAGCAGTTCTTC. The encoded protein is CASSSGLAGVNNEQFF.

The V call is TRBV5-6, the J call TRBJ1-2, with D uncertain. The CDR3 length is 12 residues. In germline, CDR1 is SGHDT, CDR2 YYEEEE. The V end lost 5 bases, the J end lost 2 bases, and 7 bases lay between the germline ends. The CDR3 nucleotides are TGTGCCAGCAGGAAAGCGAACTATGGCTACACCTTC. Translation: CASRKANYGYTF.

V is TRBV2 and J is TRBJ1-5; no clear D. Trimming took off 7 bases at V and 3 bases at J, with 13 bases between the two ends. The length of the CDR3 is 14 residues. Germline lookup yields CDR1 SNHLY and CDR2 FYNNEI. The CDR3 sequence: CASTLSRLNQPQHF. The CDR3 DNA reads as TGTGCCAGCACCCTTTCGCGCCTCAATCAGCCCCAGCATTTT.

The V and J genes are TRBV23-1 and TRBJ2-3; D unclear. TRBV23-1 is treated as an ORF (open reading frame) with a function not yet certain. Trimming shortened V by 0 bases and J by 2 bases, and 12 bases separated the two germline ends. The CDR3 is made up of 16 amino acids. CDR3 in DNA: TGCGCCAGCAGTCAATCCCCGATAACAGCCACAGATACGCAGTATTTT. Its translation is CASSQSPITATDTQYF.

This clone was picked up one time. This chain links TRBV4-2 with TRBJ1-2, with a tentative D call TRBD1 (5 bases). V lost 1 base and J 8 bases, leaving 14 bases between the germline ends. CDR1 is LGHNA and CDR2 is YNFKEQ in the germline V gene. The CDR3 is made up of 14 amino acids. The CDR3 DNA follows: TGTGCCAGCAGCCAAGCGCAGGGCTCGGGCGGCTACACCTTC. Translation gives CASSQAQGSGGYTF.

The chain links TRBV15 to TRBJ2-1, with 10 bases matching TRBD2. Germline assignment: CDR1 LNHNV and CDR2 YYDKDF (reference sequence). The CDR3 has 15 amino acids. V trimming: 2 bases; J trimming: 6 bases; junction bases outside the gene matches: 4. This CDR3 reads CATSRPGLAVNEQFF. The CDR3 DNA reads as TGTGCCACCAGCAGACCAGGACTAGCGGTCAATGAGCAGTTCTTC.